This T cell receptor (beta chain) was sequenced for a study of T cells after yellow fever vaccination. The study's findings and limits: FACS-sorted repertoires could harbor abundant contaminating bulk-population clonotypes.

The CDR3 spans 17 residues. Trimming removed 2 bases from V and 0 bases from J; junction bases left unmatched: 5. Germline CDR1 is DFQATT and CDR2 is SNEGSKA (reference sequence). This clonotype was observed at least ten times. The antigen remains unidentified. UMIs and a universal primer site were added when TCR cDNA was made by 5'RACE template switching. One entry per CDR3 protein, called by TCRdb with MiXCR from the 5' RACE reads. Here the sample spans about 350,000 distinct CDR3 sequences, approximately 10% being singletons. This receptor was identified in a man between 18 and 35 years old who received the YFV17D yellow fever vaccine. The chain joins TRBV20-1 to TRBJ2-2; 11 positions match TRBD2. Specimen: PBMCs, collected on the day of the first yellow fever vaccination. The CDR3 region has the DNA TGCAGTGCTAGAAAGCCGGGACTAGCGGCGAACACCGGGGAGCTGTTTTTT. Translated, it gives CSARKPGLAANTGELFF.